Listed below are T cell receptor beta chains from one sample, sequenced in a study of regulatory T cells in long-lasting Graves disease. One entry per CDR3 protein results from TCRdb running MiXCR on the multiplex PCR reads. This repertoire shows roughly 500,000 distinct CDR3 sequences, approximately 21% found once; its top ten account for roughly 6.9%. The material sequenced was peripheral blood mononuclear cells (PBMCs), taken when the disease was refractory, from a patient treated with antithyroid drugs. The source of these receptors is a female donor with Graves disease. Both conserved end residues are part of each CDR3. Each record gives: clone size, J gene, V gene, D gene, CDR3 DNA, CDR3 protein. The D gene is left open where the match is weak. A clone size is listed for some rows: how often the clone was seen (once, few, many), or a class if it is expanded.

>many|TRBJ1-2|TRBV5-1|.
TGTGCCAGCAGCCTGGACTCTGGTGGCTACACCTTC
CASSLDSGGYTF
>.|TRBJ1-1|TRBV7-2|TRBD1
TGTGCCAGCAGCCCTCTATACTCGGACAGGGAAGCTTTCTTT
CASSPLYSDREAFF
>many|TRBJ1-5|TRBV10-1|.
TGCGCCAGCAGTGATAATCCCGGACAGAGCAATCAGCCCCAGCATTTT
CASSDNPGQSNQPQHF
>few|TRBJ1-6|TRBV5-1|TRBD1
TGCGCCAGCAGCTTGGGGCAGGGGGGGAATAATTCACCCCTCCACTTT
CASSLGQGGNNSPLHF
>many|TRBJ1-1|TRBV6-5|.
TGTGCCAGCAGTTACTCACCGGGGATGAACACTGAAGCTTTCTTT
CASSYSPGMNTEAFF
>few|TRBJ1-1|TRBV9|.
TGTGCCAGCAGCGTAGGTCATCGCACTGAAGCTTTCTTT
CASSVGHRTEAFF
>many|TRBJ2-5|TRBV3-1|.
TGTGCCAGCAGCCAAGAATTGGCCAGGGCAGAGACCCAGTACTTC
CASSQELARAETQYF
>many|TRBJ1-1|TRBV12-3/TRBV12-4|TRBD1
TGTGCCAGCAGTCCGGGGACAGGGGCAAACCCTTTGAACACTGAAGCTTTCTTT
CASSPGTGANPLNTEAFF
>many|TRBJ1-6|TRBV28|TRBD1
TGTGCCAGCGGGCCGGGACAGCGGTCACCCCTCCACTTT
CASGPGQRSPLHF
>.|TRBJ2-5|TRBV18|.
TGTGCCAGCTCACCACCCACTAGCAAAGAGACCCAGTACTTC
CASSPPTSKETQYF
>many|TRBJ1-1|TRBV6-9|.
TGTGCCAGCAGTTACCTCCCTTGGGTAGGGCCTCTGAACACTGAAGCTTTCTTT
CASSYLPWVGPLNTEAFF
>many|TRBJ2-7|TRBV28|.
TGTGCCAGCAGCCCCCGCGCTTGGGACCCCTACGAGCAGTACTTC
CASSPRAWDPYEQYF
>many|TRBJ2-7|TRBV29-1|TRBD1
TGCAGCGTTGGGGACAGTCGCTACGAGCAGTACTTC
CSVGDSRYEQYF
>many|TRBJ2-6|TRBV28|.
TGTGCCACGGGACTGCCCCCTGGGGCCAACGTCCTGACTTTC
CATGLPPGANVLTF
>many|TRBJ1-5|TRBV28|.
TGTGCCAACAGTTTCTCTTCAGGGACGCAGCCCCAGCATTTT
CANSFSSGTQPQHF
>many|TRBJ2-2|TRBV29-1|.
TGCAGCGTTGAGCGTCCAGACACCGGGGAGCTGTTTTTT
CSVERPDTGELFF
>.|TRBJ1-2|TRBV5-4|TRBD1
TGTGCCAGCAGTGGTCCGGACAGGGCTGGCTACACCTTC
CASSGPDRAGYTF
>.|TRBJ2-2|TRBV9|.
TGTGCCAGCAGCGTAGGGAGCGGCACCGGGGAGCTGTTTTTT
CASSVGSGTGELFF
>many|TRBJ1-5|TRBV6-1|.
TGTGCCAGCAGTGACCAGGGTGTATCGGGCAATCAGCCCCAGCATTTT
CASSDQGVSGNQPQHF
>many|TRBJ1-2|TRBV19|.
TGTGCCAGTACCTCCGAGAGGGAGGCGTATGGCTACACCTTC
CASTSEREAYGYTF
>.|TRBJ1-2|TRBV3-1|.
TGTGCCAGCAGCCACGGTCACGGAGGAGCCTCTAACTATGGCTACACCTTC
CASSHGHGGASNYGYTF
>few|TRBJ1-1|TRBV7-9|.
TGTGCCAGCAGCTTAGAAGGCTATAACACTGAAGCTTTCTTT
CASSLEGYNTEAFF
>many|TRBJ2-4|TRBV2|.
TGTGCCAGCAGCGGGGACAGGCTGACTAGCCACATTCAGTACTTC
CASSGDRLTSHIQYF
>.|TRBJ2-5|TRBV9|.
TGTGCCAGCAGCCCCCGGACAGACGACCAAGAGACCCAGTACTTC
CASSPRTDDQETQYF
>many|TRBJ1-4|TRBV6-5|.
TGTGCCAGCAGTTACTCGAGAGCCGGGTTTGACGGAAAACTGTTTTTT
CASSYSRAGFDGKLFF
>.|TRBJ1-4|TRBV16|.
TGTGCCAGCAGCCTTATGTCGCCGGGTGCAACTAATGAAAAACTGTTTTTT
CASSLMSPGATNEKLFF
>.|TRBJ2-7|TRBV30|.
TGTGCCTGGAGGCCCCTGCCCGGGAGAGACGATAACGAGCAGTACTTC
CAWRPLPGRDDNEQYF
>many|TRBJ1-1|TRBV29-1|.
TGCAGCGTTGCTGGCAGGTCCACTGAAGCTTTCTTT
CSVAGRSTEAFF
>many|TRBJ1-2|TRBV5-1|.
TGCGCCAGCAGCTTGGCCATGGACAGTACCTATGGCTACACCTTC
CASSLAMDSTYGYTF
>few|TRBJ1-3|TRBV6-1|.
TGTGCCAGCAGCCCTGTTCTCGATGGAAACACCATATATTTT
CASSPVLDGNTIYF
>many|TRBJ2-7|TRBV7-9|TRBD1
TGTGCCAGCAGCCCGGACAGGGTAGCCTACGAGCAGTACTTC
CASSPDRVAYEQYF
>.|TRBJ1-6|TRBV7-9|.
TGTGCCAGCAGCCTTCGGAAACTTGGGTATAATTCACCCCTCCACTTT
CASSLRKLGYNSPLHF
>.|TRBJ2-2|TRBV29-1|.
TGCAGCGGCTCCGCTGAAGTCGGGGAGCTGTTTTTT
CSGSAEVGELFF
>.|TRBJ1-1|TRBV9|.
TGTGCCAGCAGCCACATTGACGCAGGAGGAACTGAAGCTTTCTTT
CASSHIDAGGTEAFF
>few|TRBJ2-7|TRBV7-9|.
TGTGCCAGCAGCTTAGGACAGTCGACCGTCTACGAGCAGTACTTC
CASSLGQSTVYEQYF
>.|TRBJ1-2|TRBV6-2/TRBV6-3|TRBD1
TGTGCCAGCAGTTACTCGAGTGCGGGACAGCAAATCTATGACTACACCTTC
CASSYSSAGQQIYDYTF
>few|TRBJ2-7|TRBV28|.
TGTGCCAGCAGTTTTCCTGCGGTAGCCTACGAGCAGTACTTC
CASSFPAVAYEQYF
>many|TRBJ2-7|TRBV28|TRBD1
TGTGCCAGTCATCGGGACAGGCCCTACGAGCAGTACTTC
CASHRDRPYEQYF
>.|TRBJ2-7|TRBV7-3|.
TGTGCCAGCAGCGTAGACGGTAACTCCTACGAGCAGTACTTC
CASSVDGNSYEQYF
>many|TRBJ1-1|TRBV12-3/TRBV12-4|TRBD1
TGTGCCAGCGGACGGACAGGAGGGAACACTGAAGCTTTCTTT
CASGRTGGNTEAFF
>few|TRBJ1-1|TRBV19|TRBD1
TGTGCCAGTAGTAGTCGACAGGGATACACTGAAGCTTTCTTT
CASSSRQGYTEAFF
>few|TRBJ2-2|TRBV5-4|.
TGTGCCAGCAGCAGCCGGACGGGGAGAAACACCGGGGAGCTGTTTTTT
CASSSRTGRNTGELFF
>many|TRBJ1-2|TRBV2|.
TGTGCCAGCAGTGAAGATGGAGCTAACTATGGCTACACCTTC
CASSEDGANYGYTF
>.|TRBJ1-5|TRBV30|.
TGTGCCTGGAGTCTCCCGGGGGGCAATCAGCCCCAGCATTTT
CAWSLPGGNQPQHF
>few|TRBJ2-2|TRBV5-1|.
TGCGCCAGCAGCTTGTCGGCAGGCCTTAACACCGGGGAGCTGTTTTTT
CASSLSAGLNTGELFF
>many|TRBJ1-1|TRBV11-3|.
TGTGCCAGCAGACCCGACACAATGAACACTGAAGCTTTCTTT
CASRPDTMNTEAFF
>many|TRBJ1-4|TRBV3-1|.
TGTGCCAGCAGCCAAGAACAAGAAAAACTGTTTTTT
CASSQEQEKLFF
>.|TRBJ1-4|TRBV7-8|.
TGTGCCAGCAGCCCATATAGCGGAGCGGGTAATGAAAAACTGTTTTTT
CASSPYSGAGNEKLFF
>few|TRBJ1-1|TRBV29-1|.
TGCAGCGCCTTAGACGGTGAAGCTTTCTTT
CSALDGEAFF
>.|TRBJ2-1|TRBV29-1|.
TGCAGCGTGGTGCAGCATGAGCAGTTCTTC
CSVVQHEQFF
>many|TRBJ2-5|TRBV25-1|.
TGTGCCAGCAGTGATACGGTACAAGAGACCCAGTACTTC
CASSDTVQETQYF